The 14 T cell receptor beta chains reported below all come from one sample, sequenced in a study of STAT5B mutations in CD4+ large granular lymphocyte leukemia. Sequenced by immunoSEQ multiplex PCR; TCRdb stores in-frame clones only, minus some. The sample yields about 22,000 clones, around 81% seen once. What was sequenced was CD4+ T cells from blood buffy coats. All receptors derive from a human donor in good health.

This sequence joins TRBV5-4 and TRBJ2-5; D is undetermined. Germline CDR1 SGHNT, CDR2 YYREEE (reference sequence). V dropped 0 bases and J dropped 7 bases, with 10 bases sitting between them. The CDR3 is 13 amino acids. CDR3 in DNA: TGTGCCAGCAGCTTGGCCGGTGTTGGGACCCAGTACTTC. Protein: CASSLAGVGTQYF.

The rearrangement joins TRBV7-2 to TRBJ1-5, with 10 nucleotides matching TRBD1. The CDR3 has 14 residues. Germline values: CDR1 SGHTA, CDR2 FQGNSA. Losses at the gene ends were 5 bases for V and 7 bases for J; bases not matched to a gene: 5. The CDR3 DNA reads TGTGCCAGCAGCGCGGACAGGGGGGGACAGCCCCAGCATTTT. Amino acid sequence: CASSADRGGQPQHF.

The CDR3 region is CASSPLSFGRRETQYF. Here the CDR3 DNA reads TGTGCCAGCAGCCCCCTATCTTTCGGGAGACGGGAGACCCAGTACTTC. J is TRBJ2-5 and V is TRBV7-2; the D gene is possibly TRBD2 (6 bases). There are 16 residues in the CDR3. CDR1 and CDR2 from the germline V gene are SGHTA and FQGNSA. V lost 5 bases to trimming and J lost 5 bases, with 21 bases between them.

The V and J genes are TRBV6-1 and TRBJ2-5; 11 nucleotides match TRBD1. The CDR3 extends over 16 amino acids. Germline-derived CDR1 and CDR2 are MNHNS and SASEGT. The V gene end was trimmed by 1 base and the J gene end by 4 bases; junction bases not matched to a gene: 5. The CDR3 DNA follows: TGTGCCAGCAGTGAAGTATGGACAGGGGGCGGAGAGACCCAGTACTTC. Translating gives CASSEVWTGGGETQYF.

This chain links TRBV6-1 with TRBJ2-7, with D possibly being TRBD2 (7 bases). The V gene's germline CDR1 is MNHNS and CDR2 SASEGT. The ends were cut back, 10 bases at V and 6 bases at J, with 22 bases in the middle. This CDR3 is built from 14 residues. The CDR3 reads CAIKERGGAVEQYF. The CDR3 bases are TGTGCCATTAAGGAAAGGGGGGGGGCGGTCGAGCAGTACTTC.

The J gene is TRBJ2-7, the V gene TRBV28; the D gene is possibly TRBD1 (5 bases). Germline loops: CDR1 MDHEN, CDR2 SYDVKM. V lost 3 bases, J lost 4 bases, and 19 bases lay in between. The CDR3 runs to 16 residues. In nucleotides, the CDR3 is TGTGCCAGCAGTTTCGACCTTATGGAAGGGGCGTACGAGCAGTACTTC. Amino acid sequence: CASSFDLMEGAYEQYF.

The rearrangement links TRBV30 to TRBJ2-1; 12 bases match TRBD2. In germline, CDR1 is GTSNPN, CDR2 SVGIG (reference sequence). V trimming: 4 bases; J trimming: 10 bases; junction bases outside the gene matches: 20. The CDR3 spans 18 residues. This CDR3 reads CAWKTLAGGPTVTEEQFF. CDR3 in DNA: TGTGCCTGGAAAACTCTAGCGGGGGGGCCCACCGTCACAGAGGAGCAGTTCTTC.

This chain joins TRBV6-5 and TRBJ1-5, with a weak D call TRBD1 (5 bases). The V and J ends lost 5 bases and 3 bases respectively, with 11 bases between them. This CDR3 is built from 14 residues. Germline CDR1 MNHEY, CDR2 SVGAGI. CDR3 sequence (DNA): TGTGCCAGCAGTCTTACAGGAAACAATCAGCCCCAGCATTTT. This sequence encodes CASSLTGNNQPQHF.

The chain couples TRBV5-4 to TRBJ2-3; 9 bases are a match to TRBD2. Germline V gene lookup returns CDR1 SGHNT and CDR2 YYREEE (reference sequence). The length of the CDR3 is 16 residues. J was trimmed by 2 bases and V by 3 bases; bases with no gene match: 7. CDR3: CASSWGLAGSTDTQYF. The CDR3 DNA is TGTGCCAGCAGCTGGGGGCTAGCGGGATCCACAGATACGCAGTATTTT.

The CDR3, as DNA: TGTGCCAGCAGTACCGGGACAGGGACGATTTCGCCCCAGCATTTT. It specifies CASSTGTGTISPQHF. The chain carries TRBV28 and TRBJ1-5; 9 bases agree with TRBD1. With 5 bases clipped from V and 9 bases from J, the junction kept 11 bases outside the gene matches. The V gene's germline CDR1 is MDHEN and CDR2 SYDVKM. This CDR3 is 15 amino acids long.

This rearrangement joins TRBV10-3 to TRBJ2-1; D is perhaps TRBD1 (5 bases). The V gene's germline CDR1 is ENHRY and CDR2 SYGVKD. Trimming stripped 4 bases from V and 8 bases from J, with 9 bases between. This CDR3 contains 12 residues. CDR3 bases: TGTGCCATCAGTGGGGGCGGTGATGAGCAGTTCTTC. Its protein is CAISGGGDEQFF.

J is TRBJ2-5 and V is TRBV5-4; 8 nucleotides line up with TRBD2. This CDR3 has 15 amino acids. CDR1 is SGHNT and CDR2 is YYREEE in the germline V gene (reference sequence). After removal of 1 base from V and 5 bases from J, the junction contained 7 bases not matched to a gene. CDR3 loop: CASSLLLAGLETQYF. The CDR3 DNA reads as TGTGCCAGCAGCTTGTTGTTAGCGGGACTGGAGACCCAGTACTTC.

This clone has just a few counts. The chain joins TRBV7-6 to TRBJ1-2; 9 bases align to TRBD1. Germline V gene sequence: CDR1 SGHVS, CDR2 FNYEAQ. The CDR3 consists of 15 residues. The trim removed 5 bases at V and 9 bases at J, leaving 13 bases unmatched. CDR3 coding DNA: TGTGCCAGCAGCCCCGTCCCGGGACAGGGAGGCAGCTACACCTTC. Protein sequence: CASSPVPGQGGSYTF.

The V call is TRBV9, the J call TRBJ2-2; 8 nucleotides align to TRBD1. V gave up 3 bases and J gave up 4 bases; unmatched junction bases: 5. The CDR3 has 15 amino acids. Germline V gives CDR1 SGDLS, CDR2 YYNGEE. As DNA, the CDR3 is TGTGCCAGCAGCGCCGGACAGGGAGCCACCGGGGAGCTGTTTTTT. Its protein is CASSAGQGATGELFF.